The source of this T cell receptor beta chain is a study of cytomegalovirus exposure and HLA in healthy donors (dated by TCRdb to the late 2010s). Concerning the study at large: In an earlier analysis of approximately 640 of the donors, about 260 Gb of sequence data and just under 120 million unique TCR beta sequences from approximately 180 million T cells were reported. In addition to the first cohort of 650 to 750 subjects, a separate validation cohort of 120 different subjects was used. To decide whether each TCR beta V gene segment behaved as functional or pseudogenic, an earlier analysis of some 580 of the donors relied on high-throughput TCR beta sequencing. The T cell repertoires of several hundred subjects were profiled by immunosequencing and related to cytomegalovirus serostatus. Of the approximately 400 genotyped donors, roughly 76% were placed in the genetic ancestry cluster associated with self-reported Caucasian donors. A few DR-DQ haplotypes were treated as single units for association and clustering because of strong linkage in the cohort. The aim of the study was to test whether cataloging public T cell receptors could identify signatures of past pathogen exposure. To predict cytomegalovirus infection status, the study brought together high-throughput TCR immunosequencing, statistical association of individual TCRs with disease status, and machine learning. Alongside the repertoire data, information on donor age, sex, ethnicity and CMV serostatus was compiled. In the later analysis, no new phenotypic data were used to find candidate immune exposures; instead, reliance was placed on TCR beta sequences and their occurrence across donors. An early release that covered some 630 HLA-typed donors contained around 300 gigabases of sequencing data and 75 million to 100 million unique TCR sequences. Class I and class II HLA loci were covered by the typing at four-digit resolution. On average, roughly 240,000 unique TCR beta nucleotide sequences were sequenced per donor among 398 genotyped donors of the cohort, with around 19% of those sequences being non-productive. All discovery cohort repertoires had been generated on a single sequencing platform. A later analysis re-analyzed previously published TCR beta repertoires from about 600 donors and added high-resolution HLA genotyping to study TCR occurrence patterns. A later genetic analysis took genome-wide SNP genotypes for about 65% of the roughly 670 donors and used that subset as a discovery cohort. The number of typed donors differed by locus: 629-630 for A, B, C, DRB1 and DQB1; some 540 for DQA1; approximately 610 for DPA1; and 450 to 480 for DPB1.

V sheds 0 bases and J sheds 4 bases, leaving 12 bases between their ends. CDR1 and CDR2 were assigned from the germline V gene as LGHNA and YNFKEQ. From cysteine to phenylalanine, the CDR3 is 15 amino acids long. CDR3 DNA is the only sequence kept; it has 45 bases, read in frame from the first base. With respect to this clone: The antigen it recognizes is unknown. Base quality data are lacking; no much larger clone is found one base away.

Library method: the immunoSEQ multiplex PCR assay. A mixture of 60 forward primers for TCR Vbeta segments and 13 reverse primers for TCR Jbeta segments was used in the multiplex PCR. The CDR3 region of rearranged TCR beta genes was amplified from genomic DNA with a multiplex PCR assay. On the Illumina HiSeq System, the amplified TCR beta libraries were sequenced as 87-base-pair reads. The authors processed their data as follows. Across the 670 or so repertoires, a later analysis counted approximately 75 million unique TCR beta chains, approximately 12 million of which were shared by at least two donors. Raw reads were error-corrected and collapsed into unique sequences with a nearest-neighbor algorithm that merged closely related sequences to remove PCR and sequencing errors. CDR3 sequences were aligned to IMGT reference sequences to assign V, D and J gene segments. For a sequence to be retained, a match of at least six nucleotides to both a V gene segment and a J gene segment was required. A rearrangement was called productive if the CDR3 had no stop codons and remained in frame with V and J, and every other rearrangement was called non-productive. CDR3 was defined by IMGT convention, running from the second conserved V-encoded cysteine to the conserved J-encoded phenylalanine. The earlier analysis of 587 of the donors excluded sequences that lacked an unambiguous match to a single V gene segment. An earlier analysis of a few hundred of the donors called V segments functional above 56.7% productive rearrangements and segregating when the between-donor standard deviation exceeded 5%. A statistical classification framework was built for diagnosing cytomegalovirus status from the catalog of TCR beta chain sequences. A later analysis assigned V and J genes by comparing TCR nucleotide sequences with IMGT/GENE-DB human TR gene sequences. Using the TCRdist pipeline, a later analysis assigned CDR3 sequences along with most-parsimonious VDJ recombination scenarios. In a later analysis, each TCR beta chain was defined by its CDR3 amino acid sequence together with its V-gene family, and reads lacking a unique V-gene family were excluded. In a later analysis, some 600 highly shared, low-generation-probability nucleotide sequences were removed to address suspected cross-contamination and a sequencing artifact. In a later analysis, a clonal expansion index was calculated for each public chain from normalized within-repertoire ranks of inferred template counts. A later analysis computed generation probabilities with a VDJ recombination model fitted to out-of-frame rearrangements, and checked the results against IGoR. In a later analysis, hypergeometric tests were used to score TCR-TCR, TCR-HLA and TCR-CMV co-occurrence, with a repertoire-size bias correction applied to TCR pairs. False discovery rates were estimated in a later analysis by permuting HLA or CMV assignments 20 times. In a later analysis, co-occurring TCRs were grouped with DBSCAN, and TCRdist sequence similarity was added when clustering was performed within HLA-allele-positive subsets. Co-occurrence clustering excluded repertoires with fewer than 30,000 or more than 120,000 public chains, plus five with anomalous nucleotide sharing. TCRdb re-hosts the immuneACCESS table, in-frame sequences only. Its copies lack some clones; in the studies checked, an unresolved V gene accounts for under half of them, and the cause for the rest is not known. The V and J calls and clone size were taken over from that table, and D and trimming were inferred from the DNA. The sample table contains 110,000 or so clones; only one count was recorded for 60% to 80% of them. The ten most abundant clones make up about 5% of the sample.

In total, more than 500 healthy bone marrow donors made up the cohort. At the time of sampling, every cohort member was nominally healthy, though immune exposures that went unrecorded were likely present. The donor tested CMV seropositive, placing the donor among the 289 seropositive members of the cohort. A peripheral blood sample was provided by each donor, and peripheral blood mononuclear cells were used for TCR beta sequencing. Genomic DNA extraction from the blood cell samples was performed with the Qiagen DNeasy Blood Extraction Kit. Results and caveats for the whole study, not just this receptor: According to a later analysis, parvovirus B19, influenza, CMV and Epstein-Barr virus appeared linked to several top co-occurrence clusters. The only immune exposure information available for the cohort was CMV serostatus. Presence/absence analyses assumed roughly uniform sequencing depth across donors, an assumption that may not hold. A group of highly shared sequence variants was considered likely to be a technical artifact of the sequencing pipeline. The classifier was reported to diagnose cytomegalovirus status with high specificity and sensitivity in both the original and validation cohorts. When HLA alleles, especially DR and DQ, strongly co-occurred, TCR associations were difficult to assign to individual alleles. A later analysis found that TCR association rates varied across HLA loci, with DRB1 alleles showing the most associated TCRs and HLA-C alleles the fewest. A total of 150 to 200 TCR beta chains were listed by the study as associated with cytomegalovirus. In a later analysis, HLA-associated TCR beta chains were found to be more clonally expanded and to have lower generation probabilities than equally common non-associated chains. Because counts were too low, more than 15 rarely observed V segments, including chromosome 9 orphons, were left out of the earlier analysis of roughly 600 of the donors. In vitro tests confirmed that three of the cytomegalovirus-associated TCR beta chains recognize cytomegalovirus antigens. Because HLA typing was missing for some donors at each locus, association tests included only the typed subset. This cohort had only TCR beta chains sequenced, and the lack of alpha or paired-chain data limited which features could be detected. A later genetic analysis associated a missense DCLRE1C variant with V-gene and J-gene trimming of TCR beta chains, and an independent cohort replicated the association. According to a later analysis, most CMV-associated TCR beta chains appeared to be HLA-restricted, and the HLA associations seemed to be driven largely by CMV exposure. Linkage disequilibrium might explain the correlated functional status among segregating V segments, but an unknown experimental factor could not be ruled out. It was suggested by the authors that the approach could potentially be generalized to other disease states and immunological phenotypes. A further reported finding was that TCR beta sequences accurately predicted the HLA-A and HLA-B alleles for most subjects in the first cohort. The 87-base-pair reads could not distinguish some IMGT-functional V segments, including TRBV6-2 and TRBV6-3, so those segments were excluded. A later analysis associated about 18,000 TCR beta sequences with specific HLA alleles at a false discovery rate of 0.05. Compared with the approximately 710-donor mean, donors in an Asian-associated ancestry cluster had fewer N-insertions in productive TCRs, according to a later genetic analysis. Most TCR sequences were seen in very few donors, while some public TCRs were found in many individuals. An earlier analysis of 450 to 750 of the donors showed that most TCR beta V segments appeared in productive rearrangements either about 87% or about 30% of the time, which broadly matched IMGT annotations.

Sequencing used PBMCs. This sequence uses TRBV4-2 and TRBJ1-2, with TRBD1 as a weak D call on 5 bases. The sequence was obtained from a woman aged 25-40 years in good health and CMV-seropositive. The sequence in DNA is TGTGCCAGCAGCCAAGATATGGGGGGGGGCTATGGCTACACCTTC. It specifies CASSQDMGGGYGYTF.